A selection of T cell receptor beta chains follows, all from one sample in a study of Graves' ophthalmopathy and Graves' hyperthyroidism. TCRdb re-analysed the multiplex PCR reads in MiXCR, keeping a single row per CDR3 protein. The sample shows over 150,000 distinct CDR3 sequences, approximately 40% of them seen only once. The material sequenced was peripheral blood. Every receptor here comes from a woman aged 40-49 years with Graves' ophthalmopathy. Each CDR3 is given with its conserved first and last residue. The D gene is left open where the match is weak.

D | V | length | CDR3
- | TRBV28 | 13 | CASSRRDQETQYF
- | TRBV6-2/TRBV6-3 | 13 | CASSTRTAYEQYF
TRBD2 | TRBV11-1 | 20 | CASSLALGVGGRASPYEQYF
TRBD2 | TRBV3-1 | 18 | CASSQETSGVLAKNIQYF
- | TRBV6-7 | 15 | CASSYFGDNSYEQYF
TRBD1 | TRBV6-1 | 15 | CASSEGVTGQGSAFF
TRBD2 | TRBV11-2 | 16 | CASSLDRTSGSYEQYF
TRBD1 | TRBV6-1 | 14 | CASRDKGGQFEAFF
- | TRBV12-5 | 13 | CASGLGGNTEAFF
TRBD1 | TRBV20-1 | 15 | CSARPTGGSNQPQHF
TRBD1 | TRBV20-1 | 12 | CSADRAGTEAFF
TRBD1 | TRBV20-1 | 13 | CSAFGTGGYGYTF
- | TRBV6-1 | 11 | CATVRGYEQYF
TRBD2 | TRBV28 | 14 | CASATSGSPYEQYF
- | TRBV6-1 | 12 | CASSPTAGELFF
- | TRBV28 | 16 | CASIPALTYSNQPQHF
- | TRBV6-2/TRBV6-3 | 15 | CASSYLDLYQETQYF
- | TRBV6-2/TRBV6-3 | 14 | CASRRPSWGYGYTF
TRBD2 | TRBV6-2/TRBV6-3 | 13 | CASSTGGLETQYF
- | TRBV4-3 | 15 | CASSQVIGIRNTIYF
- | TRBV4-1 | 16 | CASSQVDLVQYNEQFF
- | TRBV11-2 | 13 | CASSFGGRYGYTF
TRBD2 | TRBV7-8 | 15 | CASSSPSGLQETQYF
- | TRBV19 | 19 | CASSIEGASGISGANVLTF
- | TRBV7-9 | 14 | CASSPRGQAGEQYF
- | TRBV7-2 | 16 | CASSRTRAANTGELFF
TRBD2 | TRBV28 | 13 | CASGGANTGELFF
- | TRBV6-2/TRBV6-3 | 15 | CASSYRKNSLYEQYF
- | TRBV28 | 16 | CASSLSTFPGGNTIYF
- | TRBV28 | 14 | CASSFNQGTYEQYF
- | TRBV6-5 | 15 | CASSWTDNSNQPQHF
- | TRBV6-2/TRBV6-3 | 13 | CAGSPTGNTEAFF
TRBD1 | TRBV6-4 | 14 | CASSYSYRGPLEFF